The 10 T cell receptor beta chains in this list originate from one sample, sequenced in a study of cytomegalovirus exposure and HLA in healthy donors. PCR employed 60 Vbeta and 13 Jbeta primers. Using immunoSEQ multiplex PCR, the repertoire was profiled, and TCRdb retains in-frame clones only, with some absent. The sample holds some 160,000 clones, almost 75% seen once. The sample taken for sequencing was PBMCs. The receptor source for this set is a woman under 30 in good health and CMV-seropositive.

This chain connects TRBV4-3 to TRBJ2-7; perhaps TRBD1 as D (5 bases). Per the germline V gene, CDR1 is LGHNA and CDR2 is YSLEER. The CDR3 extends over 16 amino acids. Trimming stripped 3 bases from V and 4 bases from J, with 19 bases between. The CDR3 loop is CASSQDVAAKGYEQYF. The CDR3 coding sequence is TGCGCCAGCAGCCAGGACGTGGCGGCGAAGGGGTACGAGCAGTACTTC.

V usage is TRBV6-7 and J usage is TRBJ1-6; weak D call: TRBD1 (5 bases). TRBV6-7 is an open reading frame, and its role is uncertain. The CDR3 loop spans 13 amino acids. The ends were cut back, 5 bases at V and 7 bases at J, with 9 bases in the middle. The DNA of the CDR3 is TGTGCCAGCAGTCGGGGGTACAATTCACCCCTCCACTTT. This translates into CASSRGYNSPLHF.

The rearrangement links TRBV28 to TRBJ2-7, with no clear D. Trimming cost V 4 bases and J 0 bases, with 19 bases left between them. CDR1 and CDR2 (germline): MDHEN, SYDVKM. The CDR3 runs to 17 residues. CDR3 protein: CASSSLEGRPSSYEQYF. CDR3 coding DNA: TGTGCCAGCAGTTCCCTAGAAGGCCGACCCAGCTCCTACGAGCAGTACTTC.

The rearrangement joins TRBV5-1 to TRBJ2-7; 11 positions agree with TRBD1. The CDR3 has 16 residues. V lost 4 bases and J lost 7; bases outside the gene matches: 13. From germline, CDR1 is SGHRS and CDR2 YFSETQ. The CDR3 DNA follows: TGCGCCAGCAGCGCCCCCGGGACAGGGGGGGGAGGGGAGCAGTACTTC. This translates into CASSAPGTGGGGEQYF.

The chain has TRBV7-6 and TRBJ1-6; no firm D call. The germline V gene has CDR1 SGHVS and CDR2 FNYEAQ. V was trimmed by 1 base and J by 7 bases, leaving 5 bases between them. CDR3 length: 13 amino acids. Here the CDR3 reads CASSLETNSPLHF. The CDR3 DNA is TGTGCCAGCAGCTTAGAGACAAATTCACCCCTCCACTTT.

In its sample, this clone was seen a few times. The CDR3 here is CASSPLDTLSYEQYF. DNA for the CDR3: TGCGCCAGCAGCCCACTCGACACCCTCTCCTACGAGCAGTACTTC. The chain recombines TRBV4-1 with TRBJ2-7; no definite D call. This CDR3 comprises 15 residues. CDR1 and CDR2 (germline): MGHRA, YSYEKL. Trimming removed 4 bases from V and 0 bases from J, with 13 bases in between.

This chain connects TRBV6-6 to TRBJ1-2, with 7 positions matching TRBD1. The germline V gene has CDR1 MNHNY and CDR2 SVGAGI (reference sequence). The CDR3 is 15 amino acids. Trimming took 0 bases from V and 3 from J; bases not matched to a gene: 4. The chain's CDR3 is CASSYSLDRDYGYTF. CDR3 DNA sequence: TGTGCCAGCAGTTACTCCCTTGACAGGGACTATGGCTACACCTTC.

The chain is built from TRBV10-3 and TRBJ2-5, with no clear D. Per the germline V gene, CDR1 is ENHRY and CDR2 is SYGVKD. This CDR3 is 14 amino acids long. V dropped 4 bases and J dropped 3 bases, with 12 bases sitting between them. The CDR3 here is CAISAPTSKETQYF. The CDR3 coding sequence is TGTGCCATCAGTGCCCCAACGAGCAAAGAGACCCAGTACTTC.

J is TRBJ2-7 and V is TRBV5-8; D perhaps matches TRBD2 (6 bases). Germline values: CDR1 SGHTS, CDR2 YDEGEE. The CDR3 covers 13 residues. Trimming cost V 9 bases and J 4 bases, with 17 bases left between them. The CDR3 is CATPRGFGYEQYF. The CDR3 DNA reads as TGTGCCACCCCACGGGGGTTCGGATACGAGCAGTACTTC. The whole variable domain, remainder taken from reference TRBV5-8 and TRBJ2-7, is EAGVTQSPTHLIKTRGQQATLRCSPISGHTSVYWYQQALGLGLQFLLWYDEGEERNRGNFPPRFSGRQFPNYSSELNVNALELEDSALYLCATPRGFGYEQYFGPGTRLTVT.

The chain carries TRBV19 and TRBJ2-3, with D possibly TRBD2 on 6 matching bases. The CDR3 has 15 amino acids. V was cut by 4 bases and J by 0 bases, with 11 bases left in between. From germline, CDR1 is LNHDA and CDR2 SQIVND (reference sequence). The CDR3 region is CASSKGDSSTDTQYF. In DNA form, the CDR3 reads TGTGCCAGTAGTAAAGGGGACTCCAGCACAGATACGCAGTATTTT.